Listed below are T cell receptor beta chains from one sample, sequenced in a study of siplizumab effects on memory and regulatory T cells. Measured with immunoSEQ multiplex PCR; TCRdb has only the in-frame clones, and not every one. Here the sample spans about 62,000 clones, around 80% being singletons. The specimen was memory CD4+ T cells sorted from blood. Every receptor here comes from a human donor in good health. Both conserved end residues are part of each CDR3. A D gene is named only where the DNA matches it firmly. Not all rows give a size; the values are once, few, many and, for expanded clones, a class.

NA TRBD2 TRBJ2-3 TRBV5-4 CASSSGLAGPTDTQYF TGTGCCAGCAGCTCCGGACTAGCGGGTCCCACAGATACGCAGTATTTT
NA TRBD2 TRBJ2-7 TRBV5-4 CAVHSGGRPYEQYF TGTGCCGTTCATAGCGGGGGCCGACCCTACGAGCAGTACTTC
once TRBD1 TRBJ2-7 TRBV18 CASSPPGQGVYEQYF TGTGCCAGCTCACCACCGGGACAGGGGGTCTACGAGCAGTACTTC
NA NA TRBJ2-2 TRBV5-1 CASSLDGGATGELFF TGCGCCAGCAGCTTGGATGGCGGAGCCACCGGGGAGCTGTTTTTT
NA NA TRBJ2-7 TRBV7-9 CASSFYDEQYF TGTGCCAGCAGCTTCTACGACGAGCAGTACTTC
NA TRBD1 TRBJ2-1 TRBV18 CASSQGQHNEQFF TGTGCCAGCTCACAGGGACAGCACAATGAGCAGTTCTTC
NA NA TRBJ2-2 TRBV7-6 CASSLAVAGELFF TGTGCCAGCAGCCTTGCAGTCGCCGGGGAGCTGTTTTTT
NA TRBD2 TRBJ2-1 TRBV28 CASREAGGVSYNEQFF TGTGCCAGCAGGGAGGCGGGGGGGGTGTCCTACAATGAGCAGTTCTTC
NA TRBD1 TRBJ2-7 TRBV9 CASSVAWTGGYEQYF TGTGCCAGCAGCGTAGCTTGGACAGGGGGCTACGAGCAGTACTTC
NA NA TRBJ1-2 TRBV28 CASSPPVLNGYTF TGTGCCAGCAGTCCCCCGGTACTTAATGGCTACACCTTC
NA NA TRBJ1-1 TRBV5-5 CASSFIRQNTEAFF TGTGCCAGCAGCTTCATCAGACAGAACACTGAAGCTTTCTTT
NA TRBD1 TRBJ2-7 TRBV28 CASIPGQGKEQYF TGTGCCAGTATACCGGGACAGGGTAAGGAGCAGTACTTC
NA NA TRBJ2-3 TRBV6-5 CASSRQETDTQYF TGTGCCAGCAGCCGCCAGGAGACAGATACGCAGTATTTT
NA NA TRBJ2-4 TRBV28 CASSLSRAGDIQYF TGTGCCAGCAGCCTCTCCCGTGCGGGTGACATTCAGTACTTC
few NA TRBJ1-1 TRBV30 CAWSTDLNTEAFF TGTGCCTGGAGTACAGACCTGAACACTGAAGCTTTCTTT
NA NA TRBJ1-6 TRBV6-6 CASRSYNSPLHF TGTGCCAGCCGCAGTTATAATTCACCCCTCCACTTT
few NA TRBJ1-6 TRBV5-1 CASSLEGPSGSPLHF TGCGCCAGCAGCTTGGAGGGGCCATCGGGTTCACCCCTCCACTTT
NA TRBD1 TRBJ1-1 TRBV7-6 CASSLGQGGFPEAFF TGTGCCAGCAGCTTAGGACAGGGCGGCTTCCCTGAAGCTTTCTTT
once NA TRBJ2-1 TRBV10-3 CAISGISVEQFF TGTGCCATCAGTGGTATTAGCGTTGAGCAGTTCTTC
NA NA TRBJ1-1 TRBV7-3 CASSLMWTANEAFF TGTGCCAGCAGCTTAATGTGGACAGCTAATGAAGCTTTCTTT
few NA TRBJ2-5 TRBV6-1 CASSELDQETQYF TGTGCCAGCAGTGAACTCGACCAAGAGACCCAGTACTTC
NA NA TRBJ1-2 TRBV12-5 CASGSTGSYGYTF TGTGCTAGTGGTTCGACAGGTAGCTATGGCTACACCTTC
NA TRBD1 TRBJ1-5 TRBV19 CASRDRAVSNQPQHF TGTGCCAGTAGAGACAGGGCTGTTAGCAATCAGCCCCAGCATTTT
NA NA TRBJ1-1 TRBV6-5 CASKEWRVPNTEAFF TGTGCCAGCAAAGAGTGGAGGGTTCCGAACACTGAAGCTTTCTTT
NA NA TRBJ2-5 TRBV18 CASSPGTETQYF TGTGCCAGCTCACCTGGTACAGAGACCCAGTACTTC
NA NA TRBJ2-7 TRBV4-3 CASSQEMGSEQYF TGCGCCAGCAGCCAAGAGATGGGGAGTGAGCAGTACTTC
NA NA TRBJ1-2 TRBV6-4 CASSDGIGVNYGYTF TGTGCCAGCAGTGACGGTATAGGGGTCAACTATGGCTACACCTTC
NA NA TRBJ1-2 TRBV7-9 CASSLPTSLYGYTF TGTGCCAGCAGCCTCCCGACGTCGCTCTATGGCTACACCTTC
NA NA TRBJ1-3 TRBV5-1 CASSSGTSGNTIYF TGCGCCAGCAGCTCAGGGACCTCTGGAAACACCATATATTTT
NA NA TRBJ2-2 TRBV7-8 CASSLGDHRVGGELFF TGTGCCAGCAGCTTGGGGGATCATCGAGTGGGCGGGGAGCTGTTTTTT
NA NA TRBJ2-3 TRBV9 CASSGGALDTQYF TGTGCCAGCAGCGGGGGGGCGTTAGATACGCAGTATTTT
once NA TRBJ2-7 TRBV2 CASSADRALYEQYF TGTGCCAGCAGTGCGGACAGAGCCCTCTACGAGCAGTACTTC
NA NA TRBJ2-2 TRBV6-1 CASSSEHTGELFF TGTGCCAGCAGCAGCGAGCACACCGGGGAGCTGTTTTTT
NA NA TRBJ1-2 TRBV5-6 CASSSGDGYTF TGTGCCAGCAGCTCCGGGGATGGCTACACCTTC
NA TRBD1 TRBJ2-5 TRBV25-1 CASSEIGGQTQETQYF TGTGCCAGCAGTGAAATTGGGGGACAGACACAAGAGACCCAGTACTTC
NA NA TRBJ1-1 TRBV28 CASRDNMNTEAFF TGTGCCAGCAGGGACAACATGAACACTGAAGCTTTCTTT
NA TRBD1 TRBJ2-2 TRBV9 CASSSRAGTDFNGELFF TGTGCCAGCAGCTCGCGCGCCGGGACAGACTTCAACGGGGAGCTGTTTTTT
NA TRBD1 TRBJ1-3 TRBV19 CASPGQAGNTIYF TGTGCCAGTCCCGGACAGGCTGGAAACACCATATATTTT
NA TRBD1 TRBJ2-7 TRBV5-6 CASSLRRTGILVEQYF TGTGCCAGCAGCTTGAGGAGGACAGGGATTTTAGTCGAGCAGTACTTC
NA TRBD2 TRBJ2-5 TRBV18 CASSPNSGQETQYF TGTGCCAGCTCTCCTAATAGCGGGCAAGAGACCCAGTACTTC
NA TRBD1 TRBJ2-1 TRBV7-6 CASSPGTGGLNEQFF TGTGCCAGCAGCCCCGGGACAGGGGGCTTAAATGAGCAGTTCTTC
NA NA TRBJ1-1 TRBV23-1 CASSHPLERRDTEAFF TGCGCCAGCAGTCACCCCCTTGAGAGGAGGGACACTGAAGCTTTCTTT
NA NA TRBJ2-1 TRBV5-4 CASSSPASYNEQFF TGTGCCAGCAGCTCCCCGGCCTCCTACAATGAGCAGTTCTTC
few NA TRBJ1-3 TRBV7-2 CASSQSSGSVNTIYF TGTGCCAGCTCCCAATCGAGTGGGTCAGTAAACACCATATATTTT
NA TRBD2 TRBJ2-7 TRBV7-2 CASSPGLASPSEQYF TGTGCCAGCAGCCCTGGACTAGCCTCCCCTTCCGAGCAGTACTTC
NA NA TRBJ1-2 TRBV11-2 CASSRGEKDGYTF TGTGCCAGCAGCCGAGGCGAGAAGGATGGCTACACCTTC
NA NA TRBJ1-3 TRBV11-3 CASSQNGNTIYF TGTGCCAGCAGCCAGAACGGAAACACCATATATTTT
NA NA TRBJ1-1 TRBV5-5 CASSWNRGNTEAFF TGTGCCAGCAGCTGGAACCGGGGAAACACTGAAGCTTTCTTT
NA NA TRBJ1-2 TRBV5-5 CASSSDRSYGYTF TGTGCCAGCAGTTCCGACAGGTCTTATGGCTACACCTTC
NA NA TRBJ1-2 TRBV19 CASSPGDRNYGYTF TGTGCCAGTAGTCCAGGAGACAGGAACTATGGCTACACCTTC
few TRBD1 TRBJ1-2 TRBV28 CASQETGRIYGYTF TGTGCCAGCCAAGAGACAGGGAGAATCTATGGCTACACCTTC
NA TRBD2 TRBJ2-1 TRBV18 CASSPPTGTSETHEQFF TGTGCCAGCTCACCCCCTACCGGGACTAGCGAGACGCATGAGCAGTTCTTC
NA NA TRBJ1-1 TRBV6-4 CASSRELNTEAFF TGTGCCAGTAGCAGGGAACTGAACACTGAAGCTTTCTTT